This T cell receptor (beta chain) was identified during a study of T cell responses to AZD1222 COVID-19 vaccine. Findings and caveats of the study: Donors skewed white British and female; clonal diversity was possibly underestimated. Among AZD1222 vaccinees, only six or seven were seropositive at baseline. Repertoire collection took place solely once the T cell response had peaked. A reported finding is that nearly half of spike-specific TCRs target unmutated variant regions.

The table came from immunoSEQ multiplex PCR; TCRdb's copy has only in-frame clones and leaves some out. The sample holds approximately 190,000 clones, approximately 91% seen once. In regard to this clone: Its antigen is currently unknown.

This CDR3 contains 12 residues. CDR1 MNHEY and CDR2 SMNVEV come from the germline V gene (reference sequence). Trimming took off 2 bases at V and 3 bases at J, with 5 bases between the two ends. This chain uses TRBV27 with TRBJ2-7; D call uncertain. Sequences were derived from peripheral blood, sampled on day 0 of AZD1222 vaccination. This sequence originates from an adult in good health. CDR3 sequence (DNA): TGTGCCAGCAGTTTACTGGGCTACGAGCAGTACTTC. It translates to CASSLLGYEQYF.